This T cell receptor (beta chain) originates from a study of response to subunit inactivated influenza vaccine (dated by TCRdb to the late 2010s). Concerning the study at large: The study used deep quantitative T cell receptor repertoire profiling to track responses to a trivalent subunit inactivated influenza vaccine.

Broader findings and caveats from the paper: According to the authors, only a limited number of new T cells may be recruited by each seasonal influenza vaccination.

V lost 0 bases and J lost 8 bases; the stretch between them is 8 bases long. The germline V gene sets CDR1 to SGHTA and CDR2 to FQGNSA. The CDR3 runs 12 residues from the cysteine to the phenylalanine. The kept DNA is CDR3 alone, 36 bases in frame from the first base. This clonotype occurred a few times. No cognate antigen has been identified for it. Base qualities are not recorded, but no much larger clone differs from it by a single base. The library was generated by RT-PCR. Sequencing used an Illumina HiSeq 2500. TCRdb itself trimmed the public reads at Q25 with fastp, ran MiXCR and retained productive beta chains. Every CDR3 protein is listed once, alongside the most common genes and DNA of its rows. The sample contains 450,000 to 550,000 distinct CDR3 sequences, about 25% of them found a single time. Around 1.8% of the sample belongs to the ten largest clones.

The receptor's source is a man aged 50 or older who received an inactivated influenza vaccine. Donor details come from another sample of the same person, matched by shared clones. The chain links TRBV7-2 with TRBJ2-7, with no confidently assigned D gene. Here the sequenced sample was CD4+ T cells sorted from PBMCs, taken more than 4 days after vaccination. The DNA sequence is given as TGTGCCAGCAGCTTAGCCCCAGGTCAGCAGTACTTC. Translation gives CASSLAPGQQYF.